The clone carrying this T cell receptor beta chain has a single count. Sequencing used immunoSEQ multiplex PCR; TCRdb keeps in-frame clones, though not all of them. Here the sample spans 130,000 to 150,000 clones, roughly 90% being singletons. The sample comes from a study of blood T cell repertoires in COVID-19. Study information: Collection of acute and convalescent COVID-19 samples took place in the United States, Italy and Spain. The cDNA or gDNA used as material had been derived from T cells, B-cell-depleted T cells, or PBMCs.

The TCR originated in a woman in her forties or fifties with acute or convalescent COVID-19. The sample consisted of peripheral blood.

The CDR3 loop is CASSQGSRVNYGYTF. CDR3 in DNA: TGTGCCAGCAGCCAAGGGTCCCGGGTTAACTATGGCTACACCTTC. This chain links TRBV3-1 (or the pseudogene TRBV3-2) with TRBJ1-2; D gene ambiguous. Germline assignment: CDR1 LGHDT and CDR2 YNNKEL (reference sequence). The CDR3 length is 15 residues. V was trimmed by 1 base and J by 1 base, leaving 10 bases between them.